This TCR beta chain is drawn from a study of early T cells in non-severe SARS-CoV-2 infection (dated by TCRdb to the early 2020s). For context, the study as a whole: Bulk RNA from unsorted whole blood was used for TCR sequencing, so alpha and beta chains could not be paired.

In its sample, this clonotype was seen many times. Its recognized antigen is unknown. It has no much larger one-base neighbor in the sample; base qualities were not kept. A case-control design nested within a healthcare worker cohort in London, UK, was used, with weekly nasopharyngeal swab PCR tests and blood sampling performed. Healthcare workers were recruited between 23 and 31 March 2020, during the week of the UK lockdown, and were followed weekly for up to about 15 weeks. Beyond this particular receptor, the publication reports: VDJdb matching was skewed toward anti-spike CD8 responses, so virus-specific expansions were likely underestimated and private and CD4 specificities were missed.

Libraries were built with 5' RACE. The run used a NextSeq 500. To correct for sequencing error and PCR bias, the TCR library protocol tagged individual cDNA molecules with unique molecular identifiers. Sequencing covered both TCR alpha and beta chains, and within each sample the abundances of alpha and beta sequences were tightly co-correlated. Regarding the original processing steps: Decombinator V4 was used to annotate TCR sequences for V gene, J gene and CDR3. TCRs were defined as expanded if a significant change between any two time points was detected under a Poisson model with p below 0.0001. Abundances of TCRs were expressed as counts per million after normalisation to the total number of TCRs sequenced in each sample. A search of VDJdb, accessed on 1 November 2021, was run for TCRs annotated to CMV, EBV and SARS-CoV-2, with TCRs annotated for multiple antigens excluded. TCRdb redid the processing of the public reads, applying fastp at Q25 and MiXCR, and retained in-frame beta chains. One record per CDR3 amino acid sequence lists the most common genes and DNA. These V and J calls are TCRdb output, not the study's own analysis. This sample holds more than 45,000 distinct CDR3 sequences; roughly 12% were observed only once. Less than 4.5% of the sample is held by the ten biggest clonotypes.

This clonotype was sampled from an adult who was a healthcare worker with PCR-confirmed SARS-CoV-2 infection or an uninfected control (not recorded which). The sequenced material came from whole blood.

The DNA sequence is given as TGTGCCAGCAGCTCCACAGGGTTCTATGGCTACACCTTC. This sequence encodes CASSSTGFYGYTF. The chain is encoded by TRBV7-2 joined to TRBJ1-2, with a weak D call of TRBD1 (6 bases match). V loses 4 bases, J loses 4 bases, and the germline ends lie 10 bases apart. The CDR3 spans 13 residues, from the cysteine through the phenylalanine. The read is trimmed to its CDR3 DNA, 39 bases read in frame from base 1. The germline V gene yields SGHTA for CDR1 and FQGNSA for CDR2.